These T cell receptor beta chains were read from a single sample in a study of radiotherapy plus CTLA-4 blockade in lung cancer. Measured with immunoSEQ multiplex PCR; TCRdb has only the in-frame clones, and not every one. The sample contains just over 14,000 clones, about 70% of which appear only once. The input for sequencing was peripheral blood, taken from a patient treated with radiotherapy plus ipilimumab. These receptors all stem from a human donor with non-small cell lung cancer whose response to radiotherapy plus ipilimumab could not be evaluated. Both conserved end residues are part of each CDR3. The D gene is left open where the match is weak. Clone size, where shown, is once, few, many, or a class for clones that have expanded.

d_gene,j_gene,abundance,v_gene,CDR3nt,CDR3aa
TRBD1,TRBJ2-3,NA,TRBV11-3,TGTGCCAGCAGCTCGACAGGGGGCTCGGATACGCAGTATTTT,CASSSTGGSDTQYF
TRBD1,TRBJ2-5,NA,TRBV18,TGTGCCAGCTCACCACCGATGACAGGGGGCGAGACCCAGTACTTC,CASSPPMTGGETQYF
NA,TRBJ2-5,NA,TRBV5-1,TGCGCCAGCAGCTTGGCCAGGGAGACCCAGTACTTC,CASSLARETQYF
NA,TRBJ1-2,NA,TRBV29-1,TGCAGCGCTGCAGGGGATGGCAGCTACACCTTC,CSAAGDGSYTF
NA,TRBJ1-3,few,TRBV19,TGTGCCAGTAGTATAGATAGGGGCATCGGCTCTGGAAACACCATATATTTT,CASSIDRGIGSGNTIYF
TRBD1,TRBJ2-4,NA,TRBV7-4,TGTGCCAGCAGCGCCACAGGGGCCGCACTAGCCAAAAACATTCAGTACTTC,CASSATGAALAKNIQYF
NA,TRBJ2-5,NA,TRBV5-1,TGCGCCAGCACCTCAGGTCAGGTTCATAAAGAGACCCAGTACTTC,CASTSGQVHKETQYF
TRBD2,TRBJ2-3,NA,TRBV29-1,TGCAGCGTAACTAGTGGACTAGTCACAGATACGCAGTATTTT,CSVTSGLVTDTQYF
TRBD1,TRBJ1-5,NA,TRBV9,TGTGCCAGCAGCCGAGGACAGGGCGATCAGCCCCAGCATTTT,CASSRGQGDQPQHF
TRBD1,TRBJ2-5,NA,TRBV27,TGTGCCAGCAAGACAGGGGGTTACCAAGAGACCCAGTACTTC,CASKTGGYQETQYF
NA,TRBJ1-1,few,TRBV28,TGTGCCAGCAGTCTAGGCTCAGGGGCGAACACTGAAGCTTTCTTT,CASSLGSGANTEAFF
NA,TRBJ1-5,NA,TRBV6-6,TGTGCCAGCAGTTACTTGTCCAGGAATGATCAGCCCCAGCATTTT,CASSYLSRNDQPQHF
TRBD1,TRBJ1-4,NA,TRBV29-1,TGCAGCGTACAGGGGAAGGAGTATGAAAAACTGTTTTTT,CSVQGKEYEKLFF
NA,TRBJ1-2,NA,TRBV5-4,TGTGCCGCAAGAGGCAGGGGCGACTATGGCTACACCTTC,CAARGRGDYGYTF
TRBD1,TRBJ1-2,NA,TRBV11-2,TGTGCCAGCAGCTCAGACAGGGGGTTTACAAACCGCTATGGCTACACCTTC,CASSSDRGFTNRYGYTF
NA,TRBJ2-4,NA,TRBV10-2,TGCGCCAGCAGTGAGGCGGTAGCCAAAAACATTCAGTACTTC,CASSEAVAKNIQYF
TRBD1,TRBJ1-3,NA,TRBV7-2,TGTGCCAGCAGCCGGGACAGAGCGGGTAGTGGAAACACCATATATTTT,CASSRDRAGSGNTIYF
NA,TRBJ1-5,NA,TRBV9,TGTGCCAGCAGCATAGGGCAGGGGTACGATCAGCCCCAGCATTTT,CASSIGQGYDQPQHF
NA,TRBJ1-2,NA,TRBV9,TGTGCCAGCAGCGTAAACGTAGATGGCTACACCTTC,CASSVNVDGYTF
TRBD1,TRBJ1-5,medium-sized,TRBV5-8,TGTGCCAGCAGCGGAGCAGGGACAGCTAGCAATCAGCCCCAGCATTTT,CASSGAGTASNQPQHF
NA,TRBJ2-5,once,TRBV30,TGTGCCTGGAGTCCGGTGGTTGAGACCCAGTACTTC,CAWSPVVETQYF
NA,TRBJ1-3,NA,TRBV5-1,TGCGCCAGCAGGGTCGACACTTCCTCTGGAAACACCATATATTTT,CASRVDTSSGNTIYF
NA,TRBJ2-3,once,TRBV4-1,TGCGCCAGCAGCCAAGAGGGTGGGCACTCAGATACGCAGTATTTT,CASSQEGGHSDTQYF
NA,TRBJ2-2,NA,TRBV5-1,TGCGCCAGCAGCTCCACTAGGCTAGGAGTCGGGGAGCTGTTTTTT,CASSSTRLGVGELFF
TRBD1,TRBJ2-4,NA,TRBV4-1,TGCGCCAGCAGCCTCCTTGGACAGGGGGGTGCCAAAAACATTCAGTACTTC,CASSLLGQGGAKNIQYF
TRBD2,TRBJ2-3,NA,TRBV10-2,TGCGCCAGCAGTGAACTCGGCGGGGGGGCCGGAGATACGCAGTATTTT,CASSELGGGAGDTQYF
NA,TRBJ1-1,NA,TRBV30,TGTGCCTGGAGGGTCGGGGGGAAAACTGAAGCTTTCTTT,CAWRVGGKTEAFF
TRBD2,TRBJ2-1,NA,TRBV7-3,TGTGCCAGCAGCTCCTCAGGGACTATAACTACCCTTAGGAACAATGAGCAGTTCTTC,CASSSSGTITTLRNNEQFF
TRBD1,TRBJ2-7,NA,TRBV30,TGTGCCGGGGACAGGGGTCGTTCCTACGAGCAGTACTTC,CAGDRGRSYEQYF
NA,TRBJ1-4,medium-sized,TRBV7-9,TGTGCCAGCAGCGTCGTTCAGGGCGGGGGGGAAAAACTGTTTTTT,CASSVVQGGGEKLFF
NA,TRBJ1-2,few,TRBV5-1,TGCGCCAGCAGCTATTTCTCCGGGACTGGAGACGGCTACACCTTC,CASSYFSGTGDGYTF
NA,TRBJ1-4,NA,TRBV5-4,TGTGCCAGCAGCTTAAATCCCTCGGATGAAAAACTGTTTTTT,CASSLNPSDEKLFF
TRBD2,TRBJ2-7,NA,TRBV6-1,TGTGCCAGCAGTATCCGGGGGGGTACCTACGAGCAGTACTTC,CASSIRGGTYEQYF
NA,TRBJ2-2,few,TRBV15,TGTGCCACCAGCAGAGATGAGGGCATTGACACCGGGGAGCTGTTTTTT,CATSRDEGIDTGELFF
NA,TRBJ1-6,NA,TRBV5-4,TGTGCCAGCAGCCCGAGGGGGGGATTTGATAATTCACCCCTCCACTTT,CASSPRGGFDNSPLHF
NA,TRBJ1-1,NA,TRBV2,TGTGCCAGCAGTGAAGAGTCAGCCCAGGGAGCTTTCTTT,CASSEESAQGAFF
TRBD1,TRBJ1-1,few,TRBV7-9,TGTGCCAGCAGCCCCCGAGGGGGCTCTGAAGCTTTCTTT,CASSPRGGSEAFF
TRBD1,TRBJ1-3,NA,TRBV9,TGTGCCAGCAGCCATAGACAGGGCTTCTCTGGAAACACCATATATTTT,CASSHRQGFSGNTIYF
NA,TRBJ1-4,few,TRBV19,TGTGCCACTACGCCCACAGGGAGTCCTAATGAAAAACTGTTTTTT,CATTPTGSPNEKLFF
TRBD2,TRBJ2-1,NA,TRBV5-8,TGTGCCAGCAGCTTGTACTGGACTAGCGAATTAGAGCAGTTCTTC,CASSLYWTSELEQFF
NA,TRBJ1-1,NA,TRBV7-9,TGTGCCAGCAGCTTGAGCCGACTAAACACTGAAGCTTTCTTT,CASSLSRLNTEAFF
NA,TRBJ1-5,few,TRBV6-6,TGTGCCAGCAGTTCTTCAGGAGGGCCCCAGCATTTT,CASSSSGGPQHF
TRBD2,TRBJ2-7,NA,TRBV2,TGTGCCAGCAGTGAAGTGACTAGCGGGGGTGACTACGAGCAGTACTTC,CASSEVTSGGDYEQYF
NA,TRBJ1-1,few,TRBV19,TGTGCCAGTAGTATCGACAGTGACACTGAAGCTTTCTTT,CASSIDSDTEAFF
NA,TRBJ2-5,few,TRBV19,TGTGCCAGTAGTATAGGGGGGGGCGCGGGAGAGACCCAGTACTTC,CASSIGGGAGETQYF
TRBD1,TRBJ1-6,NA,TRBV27,TGTGCCAGCAGTTTAGGGACAGGGGGTAATTCACCCCTCCACTTT,CASSLGTGGNSPLHF
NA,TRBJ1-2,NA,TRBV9,TGTGCCAGCAGCCCCGGCCAGGGGCCCCCGTATGGCTACACCTTC,CASSPGQGPPYGYTF
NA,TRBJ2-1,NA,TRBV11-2,TGTGCCAGCAGCTTATTGTCTTCCCACAATGAGCAGTTCTTC,CASSLLSSHNEQFF
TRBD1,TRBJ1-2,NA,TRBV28,TGTGCCAGCAGCCAACCCCTGACAGGGAACTATGGCTACACCTTC,CASSQPLTGNYGYTF
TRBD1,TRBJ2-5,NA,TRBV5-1,TGCGCCAGCACCGAAGGGACAGGGGTCCAAGAGACCCAGTACTTC,CASTEGTGVQETQYF
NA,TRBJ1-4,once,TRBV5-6,TGTGCCAGCAGCCGGAGTCCAAATGAAAAACTGTTTTTT,CASSRSPNEKLFF
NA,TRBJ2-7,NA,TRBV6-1,TGTGCCAGCAGCCCCCGAACGGGTCAGGGGTACGAGCAGTACTTC,CASSPRTGQGYEQYF
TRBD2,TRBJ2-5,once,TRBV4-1,TGCGCCAGCAGCCAAGATGCCCCAGCGGGGGGGCTGGAGACCCAGTACTTC,CASSQDAPAGGLETQYF
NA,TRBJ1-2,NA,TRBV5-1,TGCGCCAGCAGCTTGGCTGGGGTAGAGGGCTATGGCTACACCTTC,CASSLAGVEGYGYTF
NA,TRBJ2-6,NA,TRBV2,TGTGCCAGCAGTCAACTAGACTCTGGGGCCAACGTCCTGACTTTC,CASSQLDSGANVLTF